This TCR beta chain was found in a study of blood T cell repertoires in COVID-19. As for the study in general: COVID-19 samples from acute and convalescent phases originated in the United States, Italy and Spain. From T cells, B-cell-depleted T cells, or PBMCs came the material, which was cDNA or gDNA.

The CDR3 length is 17 residues. Germline V lookup: CDR1 LNHNV, CDR2 YYDKDF (reference sequence). Trimming removed 1 base from V and 0 bases from J; junction bases left unmatched: 6. Authors' analysis steps: Reference gene primer amplification gave nucleated cell count estimates. Some clones are missing from TCRdb's copy, which holds only in-frame ones; the method was immunoSEQ multiplex PCR. The DNA was the basis for D and trimming; V, J and clone size are from that table. The sample has some 140,000 clones; more than 80% are singletons. The specimen sequenced was peripheral blood. The chain employs TRBV15 and TRBJ1-5; 7 nucleotides line up with TRBD1. The sequence came from a human donor in a cohort sampled during active COVID-19. The CDR3 DNA reads TGTGCCACCAGCAGAGGTTGGGACAGACGTAGCAATCAGCCCCAGCATTTT. This encodes CATSRGWDRRSNQPQHF.